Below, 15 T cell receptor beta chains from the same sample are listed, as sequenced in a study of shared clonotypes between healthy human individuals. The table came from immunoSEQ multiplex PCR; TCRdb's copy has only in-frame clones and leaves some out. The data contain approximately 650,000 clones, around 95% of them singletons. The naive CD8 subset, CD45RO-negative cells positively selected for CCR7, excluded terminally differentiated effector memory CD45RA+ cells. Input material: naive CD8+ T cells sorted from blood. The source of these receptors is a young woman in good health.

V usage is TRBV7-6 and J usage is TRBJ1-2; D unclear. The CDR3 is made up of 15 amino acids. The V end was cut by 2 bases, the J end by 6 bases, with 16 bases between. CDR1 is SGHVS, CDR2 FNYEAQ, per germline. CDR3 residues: CASSLTLNGGHGYTF. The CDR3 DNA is TGTGCCAGCAGCTTAACCCTAAACGGAGGTCATGGCTACACCTTC.

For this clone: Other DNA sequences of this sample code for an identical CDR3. Here the CDR3 DNA reads TGTGCCAGCAGCTTATCAGCCCAAGAGACCCAGTACTTC. It codes for CASSLSAQETQYF. The V and J genes are TRBV5-4 and TRBJ2-5, with D hard to call. The CDR3 loop spans 13 amino acids. Germline assignment: CDR1 SGHNT and CDR2 YYREEE (reference sequence). With 2 bases removed from V and 1 base from J, the gap between germline ends came to 6 bases.

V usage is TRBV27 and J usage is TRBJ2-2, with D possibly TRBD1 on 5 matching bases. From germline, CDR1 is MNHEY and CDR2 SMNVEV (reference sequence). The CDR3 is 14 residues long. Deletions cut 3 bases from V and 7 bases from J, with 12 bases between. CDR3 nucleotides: TGTGCCAGCAGTTTTTCAGGGAAAAGCGGGGAGCTGTTTTTT. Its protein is CASSFSGKSGELFF.

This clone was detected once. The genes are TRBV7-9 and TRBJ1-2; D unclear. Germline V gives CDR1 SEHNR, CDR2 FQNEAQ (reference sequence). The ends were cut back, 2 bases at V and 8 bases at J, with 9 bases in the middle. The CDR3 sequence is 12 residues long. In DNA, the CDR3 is TGTGCCAGCAGCTTAACGGGAAGCGGCTACACCTTC. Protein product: CASSLTGSGYTF.

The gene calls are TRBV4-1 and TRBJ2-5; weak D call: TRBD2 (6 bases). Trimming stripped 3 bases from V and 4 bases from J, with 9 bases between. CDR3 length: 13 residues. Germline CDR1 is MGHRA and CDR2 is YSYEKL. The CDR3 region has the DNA TGCGCCAGCAGCCAGCGGGGAGGAGAGACCCAGTACTTC. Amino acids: CASSQRGGETQYF.

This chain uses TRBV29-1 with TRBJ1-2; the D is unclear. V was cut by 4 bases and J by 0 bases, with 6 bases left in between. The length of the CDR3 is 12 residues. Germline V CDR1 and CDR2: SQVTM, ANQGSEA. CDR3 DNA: TGCAGCGTTGTAGAATCTAACTATGGCTACACCTTC. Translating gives CSVVESNYGYTF.

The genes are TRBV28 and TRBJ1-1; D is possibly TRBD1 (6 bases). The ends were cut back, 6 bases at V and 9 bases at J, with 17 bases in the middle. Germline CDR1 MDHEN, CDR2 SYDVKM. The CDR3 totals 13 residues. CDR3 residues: CASRESFGTKAFF. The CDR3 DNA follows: TGTGCCAGCAGGGAGAGTTTTGGGACAAAAGCTTTCTTT.

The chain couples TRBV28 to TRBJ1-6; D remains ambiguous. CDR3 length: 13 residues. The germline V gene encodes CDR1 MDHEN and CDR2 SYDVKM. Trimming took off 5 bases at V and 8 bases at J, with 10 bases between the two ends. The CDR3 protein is CASSPQLHSPLHF. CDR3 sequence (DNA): TGTGCCAGCAGTCCCCAGCTACATTCACCCCTCCACTTT. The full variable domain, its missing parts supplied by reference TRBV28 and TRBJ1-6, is DVKVTQSSRYLVKRTGEKVFLECVQDMDHENMFWYRQDPGLGLRLIYFSYDVKMKEKGDIPEGYSVSREKKERFSLILESASTNQTSMYLCASSPQLHSPLHFGNGTRLTVT.

CDR3 loop: CASSLPGPSYNEQFF. The CDR3 region has the DNA TGTGCCAGCAGTTTACCCGGACCGTCCTACAATGAGCAGTTCTTC. This sequence joins TRBV27 and TRBJ2-1; D is unresolved. The CDR3 is 15 residues long. Looked up from germline, CDR1 is MNHEY and CDR2 is SMNVEV (reference sequence). Trimming cost V 2 bases and J 1 base, with 9 bases left between them.

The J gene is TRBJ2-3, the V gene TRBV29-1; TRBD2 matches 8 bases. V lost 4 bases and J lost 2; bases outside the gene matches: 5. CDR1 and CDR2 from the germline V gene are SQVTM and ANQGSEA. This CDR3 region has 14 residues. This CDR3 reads CSVAVAGNTDTQYF. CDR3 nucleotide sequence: TGCAGCGTTGCAGTAGCGGGAAACACAGATACGCAGTATTTT.

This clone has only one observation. The CDR3 DNA follows: TGTGCCAGCAGCGAGGTGGGGTATAATTCACCCCTCCACTTT. This gives the protein CASSEVGYNSPLHF. The V call is TRBV28, the J call TRBJ1-6; D is undetermined. V was cut by 6 bases and J by 4 bases, with 10 bases left in between. Per the germline V gene, CDR1 is MDHEN and CDR2 is SYDVKM. The CDR3 is 14 amino acids.

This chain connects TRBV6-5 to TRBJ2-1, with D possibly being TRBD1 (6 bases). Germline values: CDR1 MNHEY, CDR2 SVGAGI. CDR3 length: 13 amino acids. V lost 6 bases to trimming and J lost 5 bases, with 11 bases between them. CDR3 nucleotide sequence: TGTGCCAGCAGCCTAGGGACAAACAATGAGCAGTTCTTC. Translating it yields CASSLGTNNEQFF.

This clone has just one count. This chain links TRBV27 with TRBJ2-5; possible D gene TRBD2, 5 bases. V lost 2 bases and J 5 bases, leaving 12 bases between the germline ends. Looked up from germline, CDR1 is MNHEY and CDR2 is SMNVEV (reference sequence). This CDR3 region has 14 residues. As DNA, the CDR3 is TGTGCCAGCAGTTTACGGGGTCCATGGGAGACCCAGTACTTC. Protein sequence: CASSLRGPWETQYF.

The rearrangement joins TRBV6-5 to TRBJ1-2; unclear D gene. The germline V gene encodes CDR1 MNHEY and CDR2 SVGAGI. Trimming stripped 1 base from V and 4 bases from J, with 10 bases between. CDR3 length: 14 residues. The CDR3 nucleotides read TGTGCCAGCAGTTACTTAGGACTGAGCTATGGCTACACCTTC. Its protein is CASSYLGLSYGYTF.

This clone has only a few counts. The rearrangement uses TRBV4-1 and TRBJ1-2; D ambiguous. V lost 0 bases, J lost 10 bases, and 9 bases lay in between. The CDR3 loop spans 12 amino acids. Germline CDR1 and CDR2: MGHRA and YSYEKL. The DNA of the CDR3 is TGCGCCAGCAGCCAAGATCGAAGATCCTACACCTTC. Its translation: CASSQDRRSYTF.